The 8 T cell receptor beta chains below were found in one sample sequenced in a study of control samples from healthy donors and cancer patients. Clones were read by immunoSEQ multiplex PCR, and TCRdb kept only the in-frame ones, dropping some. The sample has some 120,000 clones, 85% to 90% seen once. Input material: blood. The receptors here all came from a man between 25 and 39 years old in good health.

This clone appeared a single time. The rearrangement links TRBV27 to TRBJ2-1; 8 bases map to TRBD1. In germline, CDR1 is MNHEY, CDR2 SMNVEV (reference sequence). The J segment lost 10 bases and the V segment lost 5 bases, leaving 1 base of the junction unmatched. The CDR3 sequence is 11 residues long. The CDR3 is CASSRDREQFF. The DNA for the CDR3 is TGTGCCAGCAGTAGGGACAGGGAGCAGTTCTTC.

The CDR3 DNA sequence: TGCGCCAGCAGTCCCGTACTAGCGGGGAGCCAAGAGACCCAGTACTTC. It yields the protein CASSPVLAGSQETQYF. V usage is TRBV5-1 and J usage is TRBJ2-5; 10 nucleotides agree with TRBD2. J was trimmed by 1 base and V by 5 bases; bases with no gene match: 8. This CDR3 contains 16 residues. Germline V CDR1 and CDR2: SGHRS, YFSETQ. The complete variable domain, with remaining parts taken from reference TRBV5-1 and TRBJ2-5, reads KAGVTQTPRYLIKTRGQQVTLSCSPISGHRSVSWYQQTPGQGLQFLFEYFSETQRNKGNFPGRFSGRQFSNSRSEMNVSTLELGDSALYLCASSPVLAGSQETQYFGPGTRLLVL.

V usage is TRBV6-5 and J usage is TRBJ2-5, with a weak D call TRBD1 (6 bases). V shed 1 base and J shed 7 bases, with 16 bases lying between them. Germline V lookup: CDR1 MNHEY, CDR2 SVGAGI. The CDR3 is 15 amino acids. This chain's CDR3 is CASSYFRQDGGTQYF. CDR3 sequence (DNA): TGTGCCAGCAGTTACTTCCGACAGGACGGAGGGACCCAGTACTTC.

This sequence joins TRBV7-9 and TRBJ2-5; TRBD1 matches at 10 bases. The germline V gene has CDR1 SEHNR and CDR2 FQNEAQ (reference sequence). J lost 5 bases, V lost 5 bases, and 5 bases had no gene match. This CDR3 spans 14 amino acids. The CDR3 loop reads CASSQTGGVETQYF. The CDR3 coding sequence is TGTGCCAGCAGCCAGACAGGGGGCGTTGAGACCCAGTACTTC.

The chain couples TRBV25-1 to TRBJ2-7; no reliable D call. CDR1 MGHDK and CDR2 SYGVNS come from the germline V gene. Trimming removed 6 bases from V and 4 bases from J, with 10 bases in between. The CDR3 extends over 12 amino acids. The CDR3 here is CASRPSNYEQYF. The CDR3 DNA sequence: TGTGCCAGCAGACCTTCTAATTACGAGCAGTACTTC.

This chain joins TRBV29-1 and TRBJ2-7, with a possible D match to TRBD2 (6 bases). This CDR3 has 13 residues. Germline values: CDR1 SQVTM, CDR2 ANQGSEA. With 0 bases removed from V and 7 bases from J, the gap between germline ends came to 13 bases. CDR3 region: CSVEELLGGEQYF. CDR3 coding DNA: TGCAGCGTTGAAGAACTACTGGGGGGAGAGCAGTACTTC.

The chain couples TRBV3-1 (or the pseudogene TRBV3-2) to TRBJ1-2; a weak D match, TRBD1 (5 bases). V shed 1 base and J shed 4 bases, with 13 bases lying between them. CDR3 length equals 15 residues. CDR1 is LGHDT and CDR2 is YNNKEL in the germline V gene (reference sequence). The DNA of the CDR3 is TGTGCCAGCAGCCAAGTCGGGACGTACTTCTATGGCTACACCTTC. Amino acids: CASSQVGTYFYGYTF.

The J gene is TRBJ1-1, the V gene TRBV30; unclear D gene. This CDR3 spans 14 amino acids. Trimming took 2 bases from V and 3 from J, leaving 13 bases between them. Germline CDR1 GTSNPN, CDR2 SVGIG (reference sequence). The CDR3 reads CAWSRTSWDTEAFF. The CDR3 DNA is TGTGCCTGGAGTAGGACGTCGTGGGACACTGAAGCTTTCTTT.